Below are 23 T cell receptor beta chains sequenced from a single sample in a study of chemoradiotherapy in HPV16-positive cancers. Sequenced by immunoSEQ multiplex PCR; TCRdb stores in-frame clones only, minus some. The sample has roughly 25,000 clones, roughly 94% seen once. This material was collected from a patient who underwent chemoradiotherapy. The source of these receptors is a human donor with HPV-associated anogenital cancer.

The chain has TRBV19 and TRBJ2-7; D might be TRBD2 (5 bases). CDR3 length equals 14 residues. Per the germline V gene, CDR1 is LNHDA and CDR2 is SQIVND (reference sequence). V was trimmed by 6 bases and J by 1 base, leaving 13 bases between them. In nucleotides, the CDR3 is TGTGCCAGTAGCGAAGAGGGCGAGTCCTACGAGCAGTACTTC. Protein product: CASSEEGESYEQYF.

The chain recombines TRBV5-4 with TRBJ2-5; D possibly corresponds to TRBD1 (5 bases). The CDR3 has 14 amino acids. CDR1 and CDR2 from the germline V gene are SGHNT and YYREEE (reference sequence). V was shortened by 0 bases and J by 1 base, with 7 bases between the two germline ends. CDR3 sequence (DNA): TGTGCCAGCAGCTTGGGACAGTCCCAAGAGACCCAGTACTTC. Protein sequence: CASSLGQSQETQYF.

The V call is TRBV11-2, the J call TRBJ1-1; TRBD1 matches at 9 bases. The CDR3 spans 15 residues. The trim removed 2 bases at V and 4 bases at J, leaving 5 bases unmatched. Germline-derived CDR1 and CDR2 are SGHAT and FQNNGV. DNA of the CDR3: TGTGCCAGCAGCTTATACCGGGACAGGGCCACTGAAGCTTTCTTT. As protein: CASSLYRDRATEAFF. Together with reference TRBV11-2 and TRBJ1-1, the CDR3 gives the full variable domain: EAGVAQSPRYKIIEKRQSVAFWCNPISGHATLYWYQQILGQGPKLLIQFQNNGVVDDSQLPKDRFSAERLKGVDSTLKIQPAKLEDSAVYLCASSLYRDRATEAFFGQGTRLTVV.

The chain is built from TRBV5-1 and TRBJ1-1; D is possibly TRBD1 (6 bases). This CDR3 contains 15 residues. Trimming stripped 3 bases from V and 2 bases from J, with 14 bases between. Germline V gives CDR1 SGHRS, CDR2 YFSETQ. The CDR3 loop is CASSYSDRTNTEAFF. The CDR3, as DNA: TGCGCCAGCAGCTATTCAGACAGGACCAACACTGAAGCTTTCTTT.

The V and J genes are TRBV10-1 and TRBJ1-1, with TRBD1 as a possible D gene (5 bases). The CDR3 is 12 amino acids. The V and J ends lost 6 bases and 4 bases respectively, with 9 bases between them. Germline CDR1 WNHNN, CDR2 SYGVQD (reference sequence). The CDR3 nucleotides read TGCGCCAGCAGGAGGGGACCCACTGAAGCTTTCTTT. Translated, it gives CASRRGPTEAFF.

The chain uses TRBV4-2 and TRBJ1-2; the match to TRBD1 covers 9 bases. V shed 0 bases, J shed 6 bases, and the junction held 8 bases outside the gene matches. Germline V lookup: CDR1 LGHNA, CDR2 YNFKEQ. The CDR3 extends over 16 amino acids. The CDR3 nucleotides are TGTGCCAGCAGCCAAGAAGCTCGTGACAGGGGGAATGGCTACACCTTC. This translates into CASSQEARDRGNGYTF.

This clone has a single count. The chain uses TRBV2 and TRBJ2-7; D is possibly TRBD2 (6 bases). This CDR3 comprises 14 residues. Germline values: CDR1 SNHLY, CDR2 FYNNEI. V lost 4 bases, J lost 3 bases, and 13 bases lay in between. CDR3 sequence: CASSAGLGSYEQYF. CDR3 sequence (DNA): TGTGCCAGCAGTGCAGGACTCGGGAGCTACGAGCAGTACTTC.

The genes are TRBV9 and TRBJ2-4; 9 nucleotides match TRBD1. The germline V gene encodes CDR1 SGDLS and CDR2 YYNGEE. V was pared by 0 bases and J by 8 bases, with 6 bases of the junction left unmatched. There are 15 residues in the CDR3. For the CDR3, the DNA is TGTGCCAGCAGCGTAGAGACAGGGGGAGTTGACATTCAGTACTTC. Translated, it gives CASSVETGGVDIQYF.

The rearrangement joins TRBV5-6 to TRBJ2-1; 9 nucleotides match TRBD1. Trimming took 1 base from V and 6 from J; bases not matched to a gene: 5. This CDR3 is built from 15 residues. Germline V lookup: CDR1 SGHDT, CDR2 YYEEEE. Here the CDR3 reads CASSLHGTGFNEQFF. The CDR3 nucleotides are TGTGCCAGCAGCTTGCACGGGACAGGGTTCAATGAGCAGTTCTTC.

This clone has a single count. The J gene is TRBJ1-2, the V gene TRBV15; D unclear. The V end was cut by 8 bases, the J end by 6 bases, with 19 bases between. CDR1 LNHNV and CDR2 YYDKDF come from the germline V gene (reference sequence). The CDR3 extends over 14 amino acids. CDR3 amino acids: CATSYERDWDGYTF. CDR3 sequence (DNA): TGTGCCACCTCTTACGAGCGGGATTGGGATGGCTACACCTTC.

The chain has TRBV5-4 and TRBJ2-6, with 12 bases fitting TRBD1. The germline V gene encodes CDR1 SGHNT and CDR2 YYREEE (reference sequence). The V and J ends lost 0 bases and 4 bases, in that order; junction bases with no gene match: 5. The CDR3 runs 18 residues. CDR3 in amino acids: CASSLAGTGGAGANVLTF. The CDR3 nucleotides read TGTGCCAGCAGCTTGGCCGGGACAGGGGGCGCCGGGGCCAACGTCCTGACTTTC.

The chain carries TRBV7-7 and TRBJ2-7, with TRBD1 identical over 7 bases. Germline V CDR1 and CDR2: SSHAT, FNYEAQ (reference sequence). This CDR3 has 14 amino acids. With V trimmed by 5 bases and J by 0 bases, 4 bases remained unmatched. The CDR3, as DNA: TGTGCCAGCAGCCCGGACAGGAGCTCCTACGAGCAGTACTTC. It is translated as CASSPDRSSYEQYF.

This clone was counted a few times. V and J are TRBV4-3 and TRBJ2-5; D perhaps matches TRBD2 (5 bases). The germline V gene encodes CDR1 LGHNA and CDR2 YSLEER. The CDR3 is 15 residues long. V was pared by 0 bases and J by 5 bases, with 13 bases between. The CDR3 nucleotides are TGCGCCAGCAGCCAAGAACAGCGGAGTTGGGAGACCCAGTACTTC. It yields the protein CASSQEQRSWETQYF.

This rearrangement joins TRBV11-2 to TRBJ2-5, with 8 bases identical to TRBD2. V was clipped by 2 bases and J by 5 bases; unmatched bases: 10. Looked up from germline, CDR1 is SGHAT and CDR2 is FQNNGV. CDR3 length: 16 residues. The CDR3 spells CASSLLFTGGGETQYF. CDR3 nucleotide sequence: TGTGCCAGCAGCTTATTATTTACGGGAGGGGGGGAGACCCAGTACTTC.

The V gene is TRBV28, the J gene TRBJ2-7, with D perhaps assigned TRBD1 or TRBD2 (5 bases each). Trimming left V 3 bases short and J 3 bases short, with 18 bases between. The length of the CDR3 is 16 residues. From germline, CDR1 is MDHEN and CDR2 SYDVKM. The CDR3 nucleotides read TGTGCCAGCAGTTTGTTTGGTTCCGGGACGCTCTACGAGCAGTACTTC. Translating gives CASSLFGSGTLYEQYF.

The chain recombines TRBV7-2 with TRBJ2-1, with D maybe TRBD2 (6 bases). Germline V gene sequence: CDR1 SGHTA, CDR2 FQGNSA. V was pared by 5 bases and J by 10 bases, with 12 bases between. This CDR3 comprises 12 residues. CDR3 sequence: CASSRRGVEQFF. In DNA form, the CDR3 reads TGTGCCAGCAGCCGTCGCGGGGTCGAGCAGTTCTTC.

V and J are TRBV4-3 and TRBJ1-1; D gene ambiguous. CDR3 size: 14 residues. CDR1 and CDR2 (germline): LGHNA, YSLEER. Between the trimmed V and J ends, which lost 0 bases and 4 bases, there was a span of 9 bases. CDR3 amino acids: CASSQDLRSTEAFF. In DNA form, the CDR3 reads TGCGCCAGCAGCCAAGATCTGAGGTCCACTGAAGCTTTCTTT.

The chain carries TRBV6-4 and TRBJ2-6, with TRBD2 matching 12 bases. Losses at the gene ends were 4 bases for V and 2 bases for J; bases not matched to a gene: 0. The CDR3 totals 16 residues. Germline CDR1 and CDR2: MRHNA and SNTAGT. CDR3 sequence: CASSASGGAGANVLTF. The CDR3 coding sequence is TGTGCCAGCAGTGCTAGCGGGGGGGCTGGGGCCAACGTCCTGACTTTC.

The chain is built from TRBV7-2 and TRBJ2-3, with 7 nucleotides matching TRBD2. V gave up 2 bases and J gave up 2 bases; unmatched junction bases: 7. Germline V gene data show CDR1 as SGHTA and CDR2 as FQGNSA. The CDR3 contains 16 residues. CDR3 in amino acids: CASSLLGGGFTDTQYF. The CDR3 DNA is TGTGCCAGCAGCTTATTGGGGGGGGGATTCACAGATACGCAGTATTTT.

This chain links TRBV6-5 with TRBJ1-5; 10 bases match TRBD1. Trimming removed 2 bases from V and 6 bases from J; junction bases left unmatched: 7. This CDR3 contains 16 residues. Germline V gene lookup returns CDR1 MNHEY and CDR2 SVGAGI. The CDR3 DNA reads TGTGCCAGCAGTTACATCGGACAGGGGGGCAGTCAGCCCCAGCATTTT. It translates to CASSYIGQGGSQPQHF.

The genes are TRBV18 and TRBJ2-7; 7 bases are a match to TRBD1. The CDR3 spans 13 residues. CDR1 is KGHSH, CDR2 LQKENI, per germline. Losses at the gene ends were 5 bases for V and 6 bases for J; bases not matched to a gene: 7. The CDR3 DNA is TGTGCCAGCTCAAATAACAACAGGGGCGAGCAGTACTTC. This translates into CASSNNNRGEQYF.

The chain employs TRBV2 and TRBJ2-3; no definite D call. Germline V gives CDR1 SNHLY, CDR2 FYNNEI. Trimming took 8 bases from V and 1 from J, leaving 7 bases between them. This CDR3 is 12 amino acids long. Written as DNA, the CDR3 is TGTGCCAGCCCAAGGGGCACAGATACGCAGTATTTT. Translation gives CASPRGTDTQYF.

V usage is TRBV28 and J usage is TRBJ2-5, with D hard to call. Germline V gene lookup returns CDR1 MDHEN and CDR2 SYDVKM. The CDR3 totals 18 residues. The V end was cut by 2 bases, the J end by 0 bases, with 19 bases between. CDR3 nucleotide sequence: TGTGCCAGCAGTTTAGCGTTTATTAGAAACACGTACCAAGAGACCCAGTACTTC. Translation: CASSLAFIRNTYQETQYF.